The source of this TCR beta chain is a study of cytomegalovirus exposure and HLA in healthy donors (dated by TCRdb to 2015 to 2018). About the full investigation: An earlier analysis of approximately 640 of the donors reported approximately 290 Gb of sequence data and more than 90 million unique TCR beta sequences from 150 million to 200 million T cells. An early release covering approximately 600 HLA-typed donors comprised roughly 300 gigabases of sequencing data and roughly 85 million unique TCR sequences. The genetic ancestry cluster associated with self-reported Caucasian donors included about four fifths of the roughly 410 genotyped donors. The study was designed to test whether signatures of past pathogen exposure could be identified by cataloging public T cell receptors. The study profiled the T cell repertoires of about 720 subjects by immunosequencing and related them to cytomegalovirus serostatus. A separate validation cohort of 100 to 150 different subjects was used in addition to the 666-subject first cohort. High-throughput TCR immunosequencing, statistical association of individual TCRs with disease status, and machine learning were combined to predict cytomegalovirus infection status. To study patterns of TCR occurrence, a later analysis re-analyzed previously published TCR beta repertoires from 600 to 750 donors and added high-resolution HLA genotyping. Rather than drawing on any new phenotypic data, the later analysis identified candidate immune exposures from TCR beta sequences and the way those sequences occurred across donors. An earlier analysis of around 580 of the donors used high-throughput TCR beta sequencing to judge whether each TCR beta V gene segment behaved as functional or pseudogenic. Donor age, sex, ethnicity and CMV serostatus were compiled together with the repertoire data. A later genetic analysis used genome-wide SNP genotypes for about 65% of the roughly 700 donors, treating that subset as a discovery cohort. All discovery cohort repertoires had been generated on a single sequencing platform. Class I and class II HLA loci were covered by the typing at four-digit resolution. The number of typed donors differed by locus: about 620-630 for A, B, C, DRB1 and DQB1; approximately 530 for DQA1; some 610 for DPA1; and roughly 450 for DPB1. About five DR-DQ haplotypes were treated as single units for association and clustering because of strong linkage in the cohort. Across some 400 genotyped donors of the cohort, an average of about 240,000 unique TCR beta nucleotide sequences per donor were sequenced, and roughly a sixth of those sequences were non-productive. General conclusions and limits of the study: According to a later analysis, TCR association rates differed among HLA loci, with DRB1 alleles showing the most associated TCRs and HLA-C alleles showing the fewest. Broadly in line with IMGT annotations, most TCR beta V segments showed up in productive rearrangements about 90% or about 30% of the time in an earlier analysis of several hundred of the donors. According to a later analysis, parvovirus B19, influenza, CMV and Epstein-Barr virus appeared linked to several top co-occurrence clusters. Some IMGT-functional V segments, including TRBV6-2 and TRBV6-3, could not be distinguished by the 87-base-pair reads and were therefore excluded. A cluster of highly shared sequence variants was judged likely to be a technical artifact of the sequencing pipeline. According to a later genetic analysis, donors in an Asian-associated ancestry cluster had fewer N-insertions in productive TCRs than the roughly 660-donor mean. Presence/absence analyses assumed roughly uniform sequencing depth across donors, an assumption that may not hold. When HLA alleles, especially DR and DQ, strongly co-occurred, attributing TCR associations to individual alleles was difficult. In a later analysis, around 15,000 TCR beta sequences were associated with specific HLA alleles at a false discovery rate of 0.05. While some public TCRs were present in many individuals, most TCR sequences turned up only very rarely across donors. In vitro tests confirmed that a few of the cytomegalovirus-associated TCR beta chains recognize cytomegalovirus antigens. In a later analysis, HLA-associated TCR beta chains were found to be more clonally expanded and to have lower generation probabilities than equally common non-associated chains. In the study, some 160 TCR beta chains were listed as associated with cytomegalovirus. V-gene and J-gene trimming of TCR beta chains was associated with a missense DCLRE1C variant in a later genetic analysis, and the association was replicated in an independent cohort. Most CMV-associated TCR beta chains appeared to be HLA-restricted in a later analysis, and the HLA associations seemed to be driven largely by CMV exposure. The only immune exposure information available for the cohort was CMV serostatus. The authors suggested that the approach could potentially be generalized to other disease states and immunological phenotypes. The cohort was sequenced for TCR beta chains only, and without alpha or paired-chain data the features that could be detected were limited. The classifier was reported to diagnose cytomegalovirus status with high specificity and sensitivity in both the original cohort and the validation cohort. Correlated functional status among segregating V segments might be attributable to linkage disequilibrium, but an unknown experimental factor could not be ruled out. Some 15 rarely observed V segments, including chromosome 9 orphons, were excluded from the earlier analysis of about 610 of the donors because counts were too low. A further reported finding was that TCR beta sequences accurately predicted the HLA-A and HLA-B alleles for most subjects in the first cohort. Because HLA typing was unavailable for some donors at each locus, only the typed subset was used in association tests.

The library was produced with the immunoSEQ multiplex PCR assay. For the multiplex PCR, a mixture combining 60 forward primers for TCR Vbeta segments and 13 reverse primers for TCR Jbeta segments was used. Amplification of the CDR3 region of rearranged TCR beta genes was performed with a multiplex PCR assay on genomic DNA. Amplified TCR beta libraries were sequenced as 87-base-pair reads on the Illumina HiSeq System. The original methods were these. A later analysis tallied 70 million to 100 million unique TCR beta chains across the 650 to 750 repertoires, and roughly 11 million of those chains were shared by two or more donors. Raw reads were error-corrected and collapsed into unique sequences with a nearest-neighbor algorithm that merged closely related sequences to remove PCR and sequencing errors. Alignment of CDR3 sequences to IMGT reference sequences was used to assign V, D and J gene segments. For a sequence to be retained, a match of at least six nucleotides was required to both a V gene segment and a J gene segment. A rearrangement was called productive if the CDR3 had no stop codons and remained in frame with V and J, and every other rearrangement was called non-productive. CDR3 was defined according to IMGT convention as the region running from the second conserved V-encoded cysteine to the conserved J-encoded phenylalanine. The earlier analysis of around 640 of the donors excluded sequences that lacked an unambiguous match to a single V gene segment. In an earlier analysis of 500 to 750 of the donors, V segments were called functional above 56.7% productive rearrangements and were called segregating when the between-donor standard deviation exceeded 5%. A statistical classification framework was built for diagnosing cytomegalovirus status from the catalog of TCR beta chain sequences. In a later analysis, V and J genes were assigned by comparing TCR nucleotide sequences against IMGT/GENE-DB human TR gene sequences. In a later analysis, CDR3 sequences and most-parsimonious VDJ recombination scenarios were assigned using the TCRdist pipeline. In a later analysis, every TCR beta chain was defined by the combination of its CDR3 amino acid sequence and its V-gene family, and reads without a unique V-gene family were dropped. As a way to deal with suspected cross-contamination and a sequencing artifact, a later analysis dropped approximately 590 nucleotide sequences that were highly shared and had low generation probability. A later analysis calculated a clonal expansion index for each public chain from normalized within-repertoire ranks of inferred template counts. In a later analysis, generation probabilities were computed with a VDJ recombination model fitted to out-of-frame rearrangements, and the resulting probabilities were checked against IGoR. In a later analysis, hypergeometric tests were used to score TCR-TCR, TCR-HLA and TCR-CMV co-occurrence, with a repertoire-size bias correction applied to TCR pairs. To estimate false discovery rates, a later analysis permuted the HLA or CMV assignments 20 times. A later analysis grouped co-occurring TCRs with DBSCAN, adding TCRdist sequence similarity when clustering within HLA-allele-positive subsets. For co-occurrence clustering, repertoires with fewer than 30,000 or more than 120,000 public chains were excluded, along with five or six repertoires with anomalous nucleotide sharing. TCRdb holds this immuneACCESS table with in-frame rearrangements only. Some clones are missing; in checked studies, unresolved V genes explain under half, and the rest has no known cause. That table is the source of V, J and clone size, and D and trimming were worked out from the DNA. For this sample the table gives approximately 100,000 clones, of which roughly three fifths were detected only once. Approximately 3% of the sample lies in the top ten.

V and J lose 3 bases and 0 bases, and a span of 8 bases separates them. CDR3 length: 14 amino acids, cysteine to phenylalanine. The entry retains the CDR3 DNA only, 42 bases that are in frame from base 1. The germline V gene gives CDR1 as MNHEY and CDR2 as SVGAGI. On this clone: No cognate antigen has been identified for it. Base qualities are missing; no much larger clone stands one base away.

The cohort consisted of hundreds of healthy bone marrow donors. Cohort members were all nominally healthy when sampled, although unrecorded immune exposures were likely present. The donor was CMV seronegative and belonged to the group of around 400 seronegative cohort members. A peripheral blood sample was provided by each donor, and peripheral blood mononuclear cells were used for TCR beta sequencing. Genomic DNA extraction from the blood cell samples was performed with the Qiagen DNeasy Blood Extraction Kit. The sequenced sample was PBMCs. The rearranged chain carries TRBV6-5 and TRBJ1-2, with the D segment identity uncertain. The receptor was derived from a man aged 60-69 years in good health and CMV-seronegative. The nucleotide sequence is TGTGCCAGCAGTTATTTAGATGCTAACTATGGCTACACCTTC. It translates to CASSYLDANYGYTF.